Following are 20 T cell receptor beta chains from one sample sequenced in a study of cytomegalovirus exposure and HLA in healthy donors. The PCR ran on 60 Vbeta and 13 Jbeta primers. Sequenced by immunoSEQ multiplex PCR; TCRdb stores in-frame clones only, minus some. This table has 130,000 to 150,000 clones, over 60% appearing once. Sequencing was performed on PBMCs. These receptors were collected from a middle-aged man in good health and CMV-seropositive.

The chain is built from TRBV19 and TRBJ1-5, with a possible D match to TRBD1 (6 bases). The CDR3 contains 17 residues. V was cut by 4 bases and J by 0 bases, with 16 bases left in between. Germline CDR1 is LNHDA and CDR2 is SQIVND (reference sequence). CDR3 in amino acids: CASSKVGHRNSNQPQHF. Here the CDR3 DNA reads TGTGCCAGTAGTAAGGTGGGACATCGTAATAGCAATCAGCCCCAGCATTTT.

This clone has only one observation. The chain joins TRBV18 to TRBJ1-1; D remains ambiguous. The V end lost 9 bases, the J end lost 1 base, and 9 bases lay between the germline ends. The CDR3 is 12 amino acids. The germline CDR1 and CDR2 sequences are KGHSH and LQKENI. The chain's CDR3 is CASSYGNTEAFF. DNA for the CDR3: TGTGCCAGTTCTTACGGGAACACTGAAGCTTTCTTT.

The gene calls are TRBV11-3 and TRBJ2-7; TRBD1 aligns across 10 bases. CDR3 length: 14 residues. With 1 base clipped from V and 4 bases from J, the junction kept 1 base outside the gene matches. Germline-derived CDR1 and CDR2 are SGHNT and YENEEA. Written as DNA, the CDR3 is TGTGCCAGCAGCTTAGGGGGACAGGGGTACGAGCAGTACTTC. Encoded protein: CASSLGGQGYEQYF.

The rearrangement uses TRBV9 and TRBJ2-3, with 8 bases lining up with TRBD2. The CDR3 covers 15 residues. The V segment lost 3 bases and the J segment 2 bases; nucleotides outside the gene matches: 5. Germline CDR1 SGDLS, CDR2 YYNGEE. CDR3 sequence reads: CASSGVAGYTDTQYF. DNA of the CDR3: TGTGCCAGCAGCGGAGTAGCGGGATACACAGATACGCAGTATTTT.

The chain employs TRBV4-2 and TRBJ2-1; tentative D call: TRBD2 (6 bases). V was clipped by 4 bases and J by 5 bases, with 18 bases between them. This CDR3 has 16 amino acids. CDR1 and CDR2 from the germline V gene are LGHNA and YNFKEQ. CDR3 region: CASSRNPGLSNNEQFF. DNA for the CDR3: TGTGCCAGCAGCCGAAACCCGGGACTGAGTAACAATGAGCAGTTCTTC.

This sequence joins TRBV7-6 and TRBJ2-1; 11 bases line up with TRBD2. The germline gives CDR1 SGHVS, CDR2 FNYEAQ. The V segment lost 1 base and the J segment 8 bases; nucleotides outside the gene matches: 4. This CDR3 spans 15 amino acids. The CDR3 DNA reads TGTGCCAGCAGCTTAGTAGCGGGAGGGCCCTATGAGCAGTTCTTC. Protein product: CASSLVAGGPYEQFF.

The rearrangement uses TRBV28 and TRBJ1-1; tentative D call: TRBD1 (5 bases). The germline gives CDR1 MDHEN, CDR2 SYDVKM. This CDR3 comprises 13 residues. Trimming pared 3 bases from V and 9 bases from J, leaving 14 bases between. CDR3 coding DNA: TGTGCCAGCAGTTTCGGTCGACAGTCCCAAGCTTTCTTT. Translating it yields CASSFGRQSQAFF. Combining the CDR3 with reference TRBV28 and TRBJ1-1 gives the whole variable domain DVKVTQSSRYLVKRTGEKVFLECVQDMDHENMFWYRQDPGLGLRLIYFSYDVKMKEKGDIPEGYSVSREKKERFSLILESASTNQTSMYLCASSFGRQSQAFFGQGTRLTVV.

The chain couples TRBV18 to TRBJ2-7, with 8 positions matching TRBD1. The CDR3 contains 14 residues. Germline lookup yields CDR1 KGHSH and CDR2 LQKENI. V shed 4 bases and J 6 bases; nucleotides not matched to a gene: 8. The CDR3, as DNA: TGTGCCAGCTCACTAACAGGGGGGAGGTCCGAGCAGTACTTC. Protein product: CASSLTGGRSEQYF.

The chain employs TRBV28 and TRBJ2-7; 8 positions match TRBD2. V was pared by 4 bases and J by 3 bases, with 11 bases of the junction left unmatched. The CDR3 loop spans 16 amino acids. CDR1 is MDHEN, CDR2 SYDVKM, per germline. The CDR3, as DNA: TGTGCCAGCAGTTCTACGGGAGGGCCGGATAGCTACGAGCAGTACTTC. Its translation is CASSSTGGPDSYEQYF.

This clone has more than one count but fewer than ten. The CDR3 spells CASSCLYPAIKLFF. CDR3 coding DNA: TGTGCCAGCAGCTGCCTTTACCCCGCGATAAAACTGTTTTTT. The chain employs TRBV28 and TRBJ1-4; D is ambiguous. V was trimmed by 6 bases and J by 10 bases, leaving 18 bases between them. CDR1 and CDR2 (germline): MDHEN, SYDVKM. This CDR3 region has 14 residues.

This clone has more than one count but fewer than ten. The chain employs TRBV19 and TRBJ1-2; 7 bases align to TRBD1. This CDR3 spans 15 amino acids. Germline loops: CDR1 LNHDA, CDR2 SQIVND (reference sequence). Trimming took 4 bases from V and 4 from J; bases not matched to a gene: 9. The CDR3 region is CASSNQGVQSYGYTF. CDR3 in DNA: TGTGCCAGTAGTAATCAGGGGGTGCAATCCTATGGCTACACCTTC.

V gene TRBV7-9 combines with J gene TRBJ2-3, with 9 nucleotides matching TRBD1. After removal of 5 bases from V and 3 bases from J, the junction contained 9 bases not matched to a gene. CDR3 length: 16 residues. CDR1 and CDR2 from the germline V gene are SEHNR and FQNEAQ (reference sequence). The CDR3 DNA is TGTGCCAGCAGCCTCGGACAGGGGACAATGACAGATACGCAGTATTTT. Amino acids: CASSLGQGTMTDTQYF.

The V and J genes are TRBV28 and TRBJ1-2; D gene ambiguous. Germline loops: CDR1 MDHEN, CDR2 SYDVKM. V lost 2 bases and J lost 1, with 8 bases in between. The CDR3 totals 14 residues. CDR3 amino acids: CASSLDRGNYGYTF. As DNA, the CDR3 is TGTGCCAGCAGTTTAGATCGGGGTAACTATGGCTACACCTTC.

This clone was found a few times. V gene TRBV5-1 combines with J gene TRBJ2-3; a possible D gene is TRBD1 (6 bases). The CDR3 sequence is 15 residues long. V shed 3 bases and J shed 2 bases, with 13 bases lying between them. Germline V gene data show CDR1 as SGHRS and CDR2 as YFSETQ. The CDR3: CASSSTGINTDTQYF. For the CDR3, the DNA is TGCGCCAGCAGCTCAACAGGGATTAACACAGATACGCAGTATTTT.

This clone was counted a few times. CDR3 amino acids: CSVRAQGAGNQPQHF. DNA for the CDR3: TGCAGCGTTCGAGCACAGGGCGCGGGCAATCAGCCCCAGCATTTT. The rearrangement uses TRBV29-1 and TRBJ1-5; D might be TRBD1 (6 bases). Germline lookup yields CDR1 SQVTM and CDR2 ANQGSEA. The CDR3 is 15 residues long. The V end was cut by 5 bases, the J end by 2 bases, with 16 bases between. Drawing the rest from reference TRBV29-1 and TRBJ1-5, the complete variable domain is SAVISQKPSRDICQRGTSLTIQCQVDSQVTMMFWYRQQPGQSLTLIATANQGSEATYESGFVIDKFPISRPNLTFSTLTVSNMSPEDSSIYLCSVRAQGAGNQPQHFGDGTRLSIL.

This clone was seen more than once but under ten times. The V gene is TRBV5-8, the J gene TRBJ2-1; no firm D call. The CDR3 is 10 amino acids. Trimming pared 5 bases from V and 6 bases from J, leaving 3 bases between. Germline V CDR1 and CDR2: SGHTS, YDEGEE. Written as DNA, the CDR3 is TGTGCCAGCAGTCGCAATGAGCAGTTCTTC. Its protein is CASSRNEQFF. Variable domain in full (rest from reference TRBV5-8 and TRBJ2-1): EAGVTQSPTHLIKTRGQQATLRCSPISGHTSVYWYQQALGLGLQFLLWYDEGEERNRGNFPPRFSGRQFPNYSSELNVNALELEDSALYLCASSRNEQFFGPGTRLTVL.

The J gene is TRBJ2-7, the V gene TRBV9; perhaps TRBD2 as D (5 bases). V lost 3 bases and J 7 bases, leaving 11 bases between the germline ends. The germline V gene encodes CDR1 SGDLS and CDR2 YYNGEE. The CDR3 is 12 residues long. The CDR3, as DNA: TGTGCCAGCAGCGCCGCTGGCGGGGAGCAGTACTTC. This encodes CASSAAGGEQYF.

CDR3 sequence: CASSLQGTGYDGYTF. The CDR3, as DNA: TGTGCCAGCAGTTTGCAAGGGACAGGGTACGATGGCTACACCTTC. The rearrangement links TRBV27 to TRBJ1-2, with 9 bases that match TRBD1. This CDR3 comprises 15 residues. Germline V gene lookup returns CDR1 MNHEY and CDR2 SMNVEV (reference sequence). The trim removed 3 bases at V and 6 bases at J, leaving 8 bases unmatched.

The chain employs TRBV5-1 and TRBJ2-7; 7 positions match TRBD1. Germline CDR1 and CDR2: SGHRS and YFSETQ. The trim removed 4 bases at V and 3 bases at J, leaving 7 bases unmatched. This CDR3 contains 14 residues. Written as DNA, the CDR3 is TGCGCCAGCAGCCGGGGACAGATGCACTACGAGCAGTACTTC. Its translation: CASSRGQMHYEQYF.

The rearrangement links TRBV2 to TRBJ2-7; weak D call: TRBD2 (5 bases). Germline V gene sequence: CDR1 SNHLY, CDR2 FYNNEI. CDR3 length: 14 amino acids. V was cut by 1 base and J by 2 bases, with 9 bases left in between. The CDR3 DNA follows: TGTGCCAGCAGTGAAGGGACTGCCGCCTACGAGCAGTACTTC. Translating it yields CASSEGTAAYEQYF.